Shown below are 19 T cell receptor beta chains from a single sample sequenced in a study of T cell repertoires in cytomegalovirus infection. TCRdb re-called the reads with MiXCR, one entry per CDR3 protein. There are about 900,000 distinct CDR3 sequences in the sample; around 30% occur only once, and around 15% lies in the top ten. Antigen specificity for these receptors is unknown. Specimen: cultured CD8+ T cells from PBMCs, collected from culture after CMV antigen stimulation. The receptor set was obtained from a human donor in good health (CMV status not recorded). Some clones in this sample may be carry-over from other donors' samples.

The gene calls are TRBV7-9 and TRBJ2-3; TRBD2 matches at 8 bases. CDR1 is SEHNR, CDR2 FQNEAQ, per germline (reference sequence). The CDR3 is made up of 15 amino acids. The V and J ends lost 3 bases and 2 bases, in that order; junction bases with no gene match: 4. In DNA, the CDR3 is TGTGCCAGCAGCTTCCGCGGGGGGAACACAGATACGCAGTATTTT. Its translation: CASSFRGGNTDTQYF. Full variable domain (remainder filled in from reference TRBV7-9 and TRBJ2-3): DTGVSQNPRHKITKRGQNVTFRCDPISEHNRLYWYRQTLGQGPEFLTYFQNEAQLEKSRLLSDRFSAERPKGSFSTLEIQRTEQGDSAMYLCASSFRGGNTDTQYFGPGTRLTVL.

The rearrangement uses TRBV12-3 or TRBV12-4 and TRBJ1-6; 7 bases are shared with TRBD1. Trimming cost V 1 base and J 7 bases; bases outside gene matches: 13. CDR3 length: 18 residues. Here the CDR3 reads CASSLVRGSGLGNSPLHF. CDR3 coding DNA: TGTGCCAGCAGTTTAGTCAGGGGGAGCGGACTGGGAAATTCACCCCTCCACTTT.

A word on this clonotype: A much larger clone sits a single nucleotide away, making a read error possible. The V and J genes are TRBV4-1 and TRBJ1-1, with unresolved D. There are 18 residues in the CDR3. Looked up from germline, CDR1 is MGHRA and CDR2 is YSYEKL. Written as DNA, the CDR3 is TGTGCCAGCAGCCATGAATTACAGCTAAGCTCGGAAAGAACTGAAGCTTTCTTT. Translated, it gives CASSHELQLSSERTEAFF.

The rearrangement joins TRBV4-1 to TRBJ1-6; D is ambiguous. This CDR3 has 15 amino acids. V lost 0 bases and J 5 bases, leaving 8 bases between the germline ends. From germline, CDR1 is MGHRA and CDR2 YSYEKL. The CDR3 sequence is CASSQEGIHNSPLHF. CDR3 DNA: TGCGCCAGCAGCCAAGAAGGGATTCATAATTCACCCCTCCACTTT.

The V and J genes are TRBV6-5 and TRBJ1-5; TRBD1 aligns across 8 bases. Germline V gives CDR1 MNHEY, CDR2 SVGAGI. The CDR3 spans 15 residues. V was clipped by 7 bases and J by 7 bases; unmatched bases: 12. The CDR3 here is CASTNRAGGGQPQHF. In nucleotides, the CDR3 is TGTGCCAGCACCAACAGGGCAGGGGGCGGGCAGCCCCAGCATTTT.

The rearrangement uses TRBV29-1 and TRBJ1-1; no clear D gene. There are 12 residues in the CDR3. The V and J ends lost 5 bases and 3 bases respectively, with 10 bases between them. CDR1 and CDR2 (germline): SQVTM, ANQGSEA. The CDR3 sequence: CSVSHLDTEAFF. DNA for the CDR3: TGCAGCGTTTCTCATCTGGACACTGAAGCTTTCTTT.

This clonotype was seen a handful of times. The rearrangement links TRBV4-1 to TRBJ2-5; TRBD2 is a possible D gene (6 bases). CDR1 is MGHRA, CDR2 YSYEKL, per germline. The CDR3 runs 14 residues. V was clipped by 2 bases and J by 4 bases, with 11 bases between them. The CDR3 nucleotides read TGCGCCAGCAGCCAAAGCCGGGACTTAGAGACCCAGTACTTC. Its protein product is CASSQSRDLETQYF.

This clonotype showed up just a few times. The J gene is TRBJ2-7, the V gene TRBV10-1, with a tentative D call TRBD1 (6 bases). Trimming took 3 bases from V and 2 from J, leaving 8 bases between them. Germline V gene sequence: CDR1 WNHNN, CDR2 SYGVQD (reference sequence). This CDR3 has 13 amino acids. The CDR3 region is CASSDYRAYEQYF. The CDR3 DNA reads as TGCGCCAGCAGTGATTACAGGGCCTACGAGCAGTACTTC.

Many counts were recorded for this clonotype. The V gene is TRBV25-1, the J gene TRBJ1-2; 11 bases map to TRBD1. The CDR3 extends over 15 amino acids. CDR1 is MGHDK, CDR2 SYGVNS, per germline. V trimming: 10 bases; J trimming: 4 bases; junction bases outside the gene matches: 11. The CDR3 loop is CATLGQGATFYGYTF. Written as DNA, the CDR3 is TGTGCCACCCTCGGACAGGGGGCTACTTTCTATGGCTACACCTTC.

This clonotype was detected only a few times. The V and J genes are TRBV7-3 and TRBJ2-1; D is unclear. V was trimmed by 5 bases and J by 5 bases, leaving 10 bases between them. The CDR3 spans 13 residues. Germline V gene lookup returns CDR1 SGHTA and CDR2 FQGTGA. Written as DNA, the CDR3 is TGTGCCAGCAGCCCCCATTCGGACAATGAGCAGTTCTTC. It translates to CASSPHSDNEQFF.

The V gene is TRBV27, the J gene TRBJ1-2, with D unclear. Trimming pared 3 bases from V and 4 bases from J, leaving 12 bases between. The V gene's germline CDR1 is MNHEY and CDR2 SMNVEV (reference sequence). The CDR3 length is 14 residues. The CDR3 DNA reads as TGTGCCAGCAGTTTCGGCGGTGCGGGCTATGGCTACACCTTC. The encoded protein is CASSFGGAGYGYTF.

With regard to this clonotype: A clone one base away is much larger, so this may be a read error. The conserved closing phenylalanine or tryptophan is absent in this CDR3, likely reflecting a read error. The rearrangement uses TRBV7-8 and TRBJ2-3; D is unresolved. In germline, CDR1 is SGHVS, CDR2 FQNEAQ. The length of the CDR3 is 14 residues. Trimming left V 5 bases short and J 2 bases short, with 11 bases between. The CDR3 protein is CASSPGQHTDTQYS. CDR3 coding DNA: TGTGCCAGCAGCCCGGGTCAGCACACAGATACGCAGTATTCT.

The gene calls are TRBV5-1 and TRBJ2-5; 11 positions match TRBD2. The germline CDR1 and CDR2 sequences are SGHRS and YFSETQ. V trimming: 1 base; J trimming: 5 bases; junction bases outside the gene matches: 4. The CDR3 has 15 amino acids. CDR3 in amino acids: CASSLTSGGSETQYF. CDR3 nucleotide sequence: TGCGCCAGCAGCTTGACTAGCGGGGGTTCCGAGACCCAGTACTTC. The variable domain in full, completed from reference TRBV5-1 and TRBJ2-5, reads KAGVTQTPRYLIKTRGQQVTLSCSPISGHRSVSWYQQTPGQGLQFLFEYFSETQRNKGNFPGRFSGRQFSNSRSEMNVSTLELGDSALYLCASSLTSGGSETQYFGPGTRLLVL.

This clonotype was seen a few times. The rearrangement links TRBV7-9 to TRBJ1-4; tentative D call: TRBD1 (5 bases). The length of the CDR3 is 15 residues. Germline lookup yields CDR1 SEHNR and CDR2 FQNEAQ (reference sequence). With 6 bases removed from V and 1 base from J, the gap between germline ends came to 12 bases. CDR3 bases: TGTGCCAGCAGGTCTACAGGAGGAACTAATGAAAAACTGTTTTTT. Translated, it gives CASRSTGGTNEKLFF.

J is TRBJ1-4 and V is TRBV7-6, with D perhaps TRBD1 (5 bases). Germline values: CDR1 SGHVS, CDR2 FNYEAQ. V shed 1 base and J shed 12 bases, with 15 bases lying between them. This CDR3 comprises 14 residues. The CDR3 DNA reads TGTGCCAGCAGCTTAGGGGTGTCAGGGTCGGAACTGTTTTTT. Protein: CASSLGVSGSELFF.

This clonotype was observed a handful of times. The rearrangement links TRBV19 to TRBJ1-5, with D uncertain. This CDR3 comprises 13 residues. Looked up from germline, CDR1 is LNHDA and CDR2 is SQIVND (reference sequence). The V end lost 2 bases, the J end lost 5 bases, and 7 bases lay between the germline ends. The CDR3 loop is CASSISGHQPQHF. Here the CDR3 DNA reads TGTGCCAGTAGTATAAGCGGCCATCAGCCCCAGCATTTT.

This clonotype appeared a few times. This chain joins TRBV11-2 and TRBJ2-2; D is uncertain. The V gene's germline CDR1 is SGHAT and CDR2 FQNNGV. V shed 10 bases and J shed 0 bases, with 9 bases lying between them. This CDR3 comprises 13 residues. The CDR3 nucleotides are TGTGCCATCCGTGGAACGAACACCGGGGAGCTGTTTTTT. Residues: CAIRGTNTGELFF. The whole variable domain, filled in from reference TRBV11-2 and TRBJ2-2, reads EAGVAQSPRYKIIEKRQSVAFWCNPISGHATLYWYQQILGQGPKLLIQFQNNGVVDDSQLPKDRFSAERLKGVDSTLKIQPAKLEDSAVYLCAIRGTNTGELFFGEGSRLTVL.

This chain uses TRBV7-6 with TRBJ1-2; TRBD1 agrees at 7 bases. The CDR3 spans 15 residues. Germline V gene data show CDR1 as SGHVS and CDR2 as FNYEAQ. V lost 5 bases, J lost 4 bases, and 10 bases stayed unmatched. The CDR3 DNA reads TGTGCCAGCAGCCCAGAACAGGGGTCGGGCTATGGCTACACCTTC. Translated, it gives CASSPEQGSGYGYTF.

This clonotype was counted only a few times. This sequence joins TRBV20-1 and TRBJ2-7; TRBD1 matches 7 bases. Trimming at V came to 3 bases and at J to 0 bases, leaving 14 bases not matched to a gene. Germline CDR1 and CDR2: DFQATT and SNEGSKA (reference sequence). The CDR3 spans 17 residues. CDR3 region: CSARERRQGKSSYEQYF. CDR3 bases: TGCAGTGCTAGGGAGCGTCGACAGGGAAAGAGCTCCTACGAGCAGTACTTC.